The 13 T cell receptor beta chains reported below all come from one sample, sequenced in a study of cytomegalovirus exposure and HLA in healthy donors. PCR involved 60 Vbeta and 13 Jbeta primers. Sequencing used immunoSEQ multiplex PCR; TCRdb keeps in-frame clones, though not all of them. The sample comprises about 160,000 clones, approximately 70% of which are singletons, and roughly 7.1% rests with the top ten. Sequenced material: PBMCs. These receptors were obtained from a man aged 35 to 55 in good health and CMV-seropositive.

This clone has a handful of counts. V usage is TRBV27 and J usage is TRBJ2-7, with D hard to call. Trimming cost V 0 bases and J 13 bases, with 13 bases left between them. CDR1 and CDR2 from the germline V gene are MNHEY and SMNVEV (reference sequence). There are 12 residues in the CDR3. The CDR3 region has the DNA TGTGCCAGCAGTTTATCGAGGCATGCGTTATACTTC. Translated: CASSLSRHALYF.

This clone was detected only a few times. V gene TRBV4-3 combines with J gene TRBJ1-5; 10 positions agree with TRBD1. The germline gives CDR1 LGHNA, CDR2 YSLEER. The CDR3 runs 17 residues. J was trimmed by 2 bases and V by 0 bases; bases with no gene match: 4. The CDR3 loop is CASSQDFGTGGNQPQHF. The DNA of the CDR3 is TGCGCCAGCAGCCAAGATTTTGGGACAGGGGGCAATCAGCCCCAGCATTTT.

The gene calls are TRBV4-1 and TRBJ1-4; 8 bases are a match to TRBD1. V shed 2 bases and J 8 bases; nucleotides not matched to a gene: 4. The CDR3 runs to 14 residues. Per the germline V gene, CDR1 is MGHRA and CDR2 is YSYEKL. CDR3 region: CASSQPGQAEKLFF. The CDR3 nucleotides read TGCGCCAGCAGCCAACCGGGACAGGCGGAAAAACTGTTTTTT.

This clone was recorded only once. V is TRBV7-2 and J is TRBJ1-2; D not resolved. The germline V gene encodes CDR1 SGHTA and CDR2 FQGNSA. The length of the CDR3 is 15 residues. The V end lost 1 base, the J end lost 6 bases, and 15 bases lay between the germline ends. The CDR3 spells CASSLDSGGQDGYTF. The CDR3, as DNA: TGTGCCAGCAGCTTAGACTCTGGAGGTCAGGATGGCTACACCTTC.

The V gene is TRBV10-1, the J gene TRBJ1-5, with a tentative D call TRBD1 (5 bases). V lost 4 bases to trimming and J lost 3 bases, with 19 bases between them. Germline V lookup: CDR1 WNHNN, CDR2 SYGVQD (reference sequence). The CDR3 runs to 17 residues. As DNA, the CDR3 is TGCGCCAGCAGTGTGAGAGACAGTCGTCCTATCAATCAGCCCCAGCATTTT. Translated, it gives CASSVRDSRPINQPQHF.

This sequence joins TRBV7-2 and TRBJ2-5; 7 bases fit TRBD1. TRBJ2-7 explains the end of the DNA better; the J call may be wrong. Looked up from germline, CDR1 is SGHTA and CDR2 is FQGNSA. This CDR3 has 15 residues. The CDR3 DNA follows: TGTGCCAGCAGCCAAAGACAGGGCCCTAGCTACGAGCAGTACTTC. It yields the protein CASSQRQGPSYEQYF.

The chain carries TRBV7-6 and TRBJ2-5; 10 nucleotides align to TRBD1. The end of the DNA aligns better with TRBJ2-7, so the J call may be wrong. CDR1 SGHVS and CDR2 FNYEAQ come from the germline V gene. CDR3 size: 16 residues. CDR3 coding DNA: TGTGCCAGCAGCTTAGCCGGGACAGGGGCAACCTACGAGCAGTACTTC. It specifies CASSLAGTGATYEQYF.

The rearrangement joins TRBV5-4 to TRBJ2-7, with 9 bases matching TRBD1. V gave up 4 bases and J gave up 5 bases; unmatched junction bases: 7. The germline V gene has CDR1 SGHNT and CDR2 YYREEE (reference sequence). This CDR3 spans 14 amino acids. CDR3 sequence reads: CASSRGTGRHEQYF. Written as DNA, the CDR3 is TGTGCCAGCAGCCGAGGGACAGGGAGGCACGAGCAGTACTTC. The variable domain in full, completed from reference TRBV5-4 and TRBJ2-7, reads ETGVTQSPTHLIKTRGQQVTLRCSSQSGHNTVSWYQQALGQGPQFIFQYYREEENGRGNFPPRFSGLQFPNYSSELNVNALELDDSALYLCASSRGTGRHEQYFGPGTRLTVT.

The V and J genes are TRBV5-1 and TRBJ2-5; 7 bases align to TRBD1. The DNA matches TRBJ2-7 better at its end, which makes the J call doubtful. The germline V gene has CDR1 SGHRS and CDR2 YFSETQ. This CDR3 comprises 15 residues. Here the CDR3 reads CASSLAPGQSYEQYF. CDR3 coding DNA: TGCGCCAGCAGCTTGGCCCCGGGACAGAGCTACGAGCAGTACTTC.

The genes are TRBV19 and TRBJ2-2, with 7 bases identical to TRBD2. Trimming removed 2 bases from V and 2 bases from J; junction bases left unmatched: 8. The CDR3 has 17 amino acids. The V gene's germline CDR1 is LNHDA and CDR2 SQIVND (reference sequence). The CDR3 protein is CASSIRWSGENTGELFF. CDR3 nucleotide sequence: TGTGCCAGTAGTATAAGGTGGAGCGGGGAAAACACCGGGGAGCTGTTTTTT.

Here the CDR3 reads CASSPDRVNTEAFF. Written as DNA, the CDR3 is TGTGCCAGTAGTCCCGACAGGGTTAACACTGAAGCTTTCTTT. V usage is TRBV19 and J usage is TRBJ1-1, with TRBD1 matching 7 bases. The V gene end was trimmed by 5 bases and the J gene end by 2 bases; junction bases not matched to a gene: 5. The CDR3 length is 14 residues. Per germline, CDR1 LNHDA and CDR2 SQIVND (reference sequence).

CDR3 region: CASSTAGTGGDETQYF. The CDR3 DNA reads as TGTGCCAGCAGTACCGCCGGGACAGGGGGCGATGAGACCCAGTACTTC. The chain employs TRBV6-6 and TRBJ2-5; 12 bases match TRBD1. CDR1 is MNHNY, CDR2 SVGAGI, per germline (reference sequence). V dropped 5 bases and J dropped 5; count of bases not matched to a gene: 9. This CDR3 region has 16 residues.

This clone appeared once. The chain combines TRBV6-6 with TRBJ1-5, with TRBD1 as a possible D gene (6 bases). The V gene's germline CDR1 is MNHNY and CDR2 SVGAGI (reference sequence). V was clipped by 5 bases and J by 5 bases, with 16 bases between them. The CDR3 spans 15 residues. This chain's CDR3 is CASSNTGLSHQPQHF. The DNA for the CDR3 is TGTGCCAGCAGTAACACAGGGTTGTCACATCAGCCCCAGCATTTT.